The clone carrying this T cell receptor beta chain has only a few counts. This entry belongs to a study of CD8+CD57+ T cells in acquired aplastic anemia. The CDR3 covers 14 residues. Germline trimming cut 5 bases from V and 2 bases from J; bases unmatched to any gene: 3. All patients picked for sequencing had shown, by flow cytometry, an expansion of CD8+CD57+ cells. There were no patients without severe acquired aplastic anemia. Blood came from patients not yet given any therapy. According to the study, genomic DNA was the template for TCR beta VDJ and CDR3 profiling. TCRdb called the reads again in MiXCR, with one record for every CDR3 protein. The table lists more than 150,000 distinct CDR3 sequences, less than 50% of them singletons.

Material: sorted CD4+, CD8+, or CD8+CD57+ T cells (not recorded which) from PBMCs. This clonotype originated in a human donor with aplastic anemia. V and J are TRBV12-3 or TRBV12-4 and TRBJ2-7; 10 bases align to TRBD2. The CDR3 loop is CASSRAGGTYEQYF. CDR3 bases: TGTGCCAGCAGTCGAGCGGGGGGGACCTACGAGCAGTACTTC.